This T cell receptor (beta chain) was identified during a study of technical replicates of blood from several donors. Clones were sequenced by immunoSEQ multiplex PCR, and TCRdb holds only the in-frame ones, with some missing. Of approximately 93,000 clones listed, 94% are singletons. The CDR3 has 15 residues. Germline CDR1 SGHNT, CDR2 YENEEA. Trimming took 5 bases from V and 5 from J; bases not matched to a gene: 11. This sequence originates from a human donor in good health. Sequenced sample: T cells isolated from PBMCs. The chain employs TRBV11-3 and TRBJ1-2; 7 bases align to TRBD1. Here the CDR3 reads CASSQGDSGFYGYTF. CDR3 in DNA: TGTGCCAGCAGCCAGGGGGATTCGGGGTTTTATGGCTACACCTTC.